This record concerns one T cell receptor (beta chain) sequence. Its matching antigen is unknown. Roughly 0.5 to 1 ug RNA was reverse transcribed with random hexamers. Across 54 Vbeta and 13 Jbeta, immunoSEQ multiplex PCR amplified TCR beta CDR3. In TCRdb, the immunoSEQ multiplex PCR reads were re-called with MiXCR into one record per CDR3 protein. The sample lists tens of thousands of distinct CDR3 sequences, roughly 93% seen once, with 0.26% in the top ten. The sample originates from a study of CD8 T cells in Susac syndrome. Whole-study results and caveats: An acknowledgment was made by the study that its TCR sequencing and HLA analysis involved relatively few individuals.

This clonotype was sampled from a human donor in good health. Sequencing was carried out using CD8+ T cells from PBMCs.

CDR3 loop: CASSGEMGDYGYTF. The CDR3 DNA sequence: TGTGCCAGCAGCGGCGAGATGGGGGACTATGGCTACACCTTC. This chain links TRBV7-9 with TRBJ1-2, with D tentatively TRBD1 (5 bases). Germline V CDR1 and CDR2: SEHNR, FQNEAQ (reference sequence). The CDR3 length is 14 residues. The V and J ends lost 5 bases and 3 bases respectively, with 13 bases between them.